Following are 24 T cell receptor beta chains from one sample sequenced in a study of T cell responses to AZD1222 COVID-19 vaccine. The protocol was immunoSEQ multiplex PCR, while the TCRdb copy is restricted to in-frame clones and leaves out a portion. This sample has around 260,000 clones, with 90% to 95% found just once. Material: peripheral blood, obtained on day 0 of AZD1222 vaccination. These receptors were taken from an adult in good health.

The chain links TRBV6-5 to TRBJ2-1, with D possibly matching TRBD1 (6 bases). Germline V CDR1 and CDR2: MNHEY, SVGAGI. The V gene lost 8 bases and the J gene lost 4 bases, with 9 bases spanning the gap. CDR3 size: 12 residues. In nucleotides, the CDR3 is TGTGCCAGCGGGGACATATACAATGAGCAGTTCTTC. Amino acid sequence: CASGDIYNEQFF.

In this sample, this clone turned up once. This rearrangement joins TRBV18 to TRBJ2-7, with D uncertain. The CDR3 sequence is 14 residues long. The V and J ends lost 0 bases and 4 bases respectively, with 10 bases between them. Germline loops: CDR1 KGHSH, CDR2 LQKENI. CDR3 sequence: CASSPPGSSYEQYF. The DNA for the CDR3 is TGTGCCAGCTCACCACCCGGCAGCTCTTACGAGCAGTACTTC.

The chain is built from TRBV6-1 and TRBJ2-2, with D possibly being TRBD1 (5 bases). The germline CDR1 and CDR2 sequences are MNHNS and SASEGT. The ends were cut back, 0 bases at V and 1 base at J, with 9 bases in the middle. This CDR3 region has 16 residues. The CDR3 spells CASSEAGRVNTGELFF. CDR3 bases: TGTGCCAGCAGTGAAGCAGGCAGGGTGAACACCGGGGAGCTGTTTTTT.

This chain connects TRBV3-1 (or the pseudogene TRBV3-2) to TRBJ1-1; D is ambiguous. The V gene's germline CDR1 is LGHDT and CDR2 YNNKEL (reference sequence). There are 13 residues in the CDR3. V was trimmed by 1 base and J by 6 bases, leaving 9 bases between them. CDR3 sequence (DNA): TGTGCCAGCAGCCAAGCCTGGACCCCTGAAGCTTTCTTT. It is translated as CASSQAWTPEAFF.

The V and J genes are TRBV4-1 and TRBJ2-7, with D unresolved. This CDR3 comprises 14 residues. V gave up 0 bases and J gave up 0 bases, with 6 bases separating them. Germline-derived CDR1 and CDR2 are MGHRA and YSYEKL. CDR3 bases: TGCGCCAGCAGCCAAGAGGACCGCTCCTACGAGCAGTACTTC. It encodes CASSQEDRSYEQYF.

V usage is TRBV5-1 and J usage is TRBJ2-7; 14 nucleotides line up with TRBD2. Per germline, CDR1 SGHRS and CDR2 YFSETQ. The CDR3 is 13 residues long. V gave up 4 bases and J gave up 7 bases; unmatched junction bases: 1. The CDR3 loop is CASSGTSGREQYF. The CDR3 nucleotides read TGCGCCAGCAGCGGGACTAGCGGGAGAGAGCAGTACTTC.

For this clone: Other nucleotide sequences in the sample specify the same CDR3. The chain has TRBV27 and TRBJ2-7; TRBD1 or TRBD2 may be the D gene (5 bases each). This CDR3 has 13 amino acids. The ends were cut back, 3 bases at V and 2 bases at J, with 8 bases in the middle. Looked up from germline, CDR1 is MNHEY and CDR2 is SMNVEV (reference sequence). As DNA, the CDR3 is TGTGCCAGCAGTTTCCAGGGACCCTACGAGCAGTACTTC. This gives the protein CASSFQGPYEQYF.

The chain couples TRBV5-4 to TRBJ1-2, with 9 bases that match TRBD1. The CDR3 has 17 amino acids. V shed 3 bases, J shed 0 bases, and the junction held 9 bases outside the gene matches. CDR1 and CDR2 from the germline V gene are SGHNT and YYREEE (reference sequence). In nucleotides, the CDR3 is TGTGCCAGCAGCTCGCCGGACAGGGGATGGTCTAACTATGGCTACACCTTC. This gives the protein CASSSPDRGWSNYGYTF.

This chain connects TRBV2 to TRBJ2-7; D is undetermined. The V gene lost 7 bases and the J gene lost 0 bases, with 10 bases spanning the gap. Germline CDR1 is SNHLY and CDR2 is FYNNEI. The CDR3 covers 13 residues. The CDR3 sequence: CASIGQTSYEQYF. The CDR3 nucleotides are TGTGCCAGCATTGGGCAGACCTCCTACGAGCAGTACTTC.

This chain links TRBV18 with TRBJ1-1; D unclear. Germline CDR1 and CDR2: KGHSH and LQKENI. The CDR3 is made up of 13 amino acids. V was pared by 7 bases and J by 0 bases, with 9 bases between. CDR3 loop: CASFSTLNTEAFF. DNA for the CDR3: TGTGCCAGCTTTTCTACACTGAACACTGAAGCTTTCTTT.

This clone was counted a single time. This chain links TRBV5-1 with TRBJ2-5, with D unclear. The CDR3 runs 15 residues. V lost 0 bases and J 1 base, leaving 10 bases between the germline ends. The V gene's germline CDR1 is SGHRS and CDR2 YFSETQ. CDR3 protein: CASSLGHAAQETQYF. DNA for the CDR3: TGCGCCAGCAGCTTGGGACACGCGGCCCAAGAGACCCAGTACTTC.

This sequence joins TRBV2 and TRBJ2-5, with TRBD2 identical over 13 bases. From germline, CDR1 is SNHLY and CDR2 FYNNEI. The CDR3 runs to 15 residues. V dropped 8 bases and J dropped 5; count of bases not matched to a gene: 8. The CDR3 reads CASGPGLAGRETQYF. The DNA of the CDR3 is TGTGCCAGCGGTCCGGGACTAGCGGGACGGGAGACCCAGTACTTC.

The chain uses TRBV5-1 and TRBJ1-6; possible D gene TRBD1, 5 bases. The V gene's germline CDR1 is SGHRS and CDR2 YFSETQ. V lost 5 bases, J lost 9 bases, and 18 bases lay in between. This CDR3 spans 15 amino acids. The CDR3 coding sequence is TGCGCCAGCAGGTCCGGGACCACCGGGGGTTCACCCCTCCACTTT. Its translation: CASRSGTTGGSPLHF.

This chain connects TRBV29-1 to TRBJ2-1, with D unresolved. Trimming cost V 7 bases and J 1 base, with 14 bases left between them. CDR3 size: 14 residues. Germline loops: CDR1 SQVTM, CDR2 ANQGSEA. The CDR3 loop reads CSALVGPSYNEQFF. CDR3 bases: TGCAGCGCTTTAGTAGGGCCATCCTACAATGAGCAGTTCTTC.

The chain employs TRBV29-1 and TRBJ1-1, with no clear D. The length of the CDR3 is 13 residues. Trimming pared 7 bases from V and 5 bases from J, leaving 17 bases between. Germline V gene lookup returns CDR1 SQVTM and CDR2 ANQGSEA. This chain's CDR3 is CSGIVGSVTEAFF. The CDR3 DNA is TGCAGCGGGATCGTAGGGAGTGTAACTGAAGCTTTCTTT.

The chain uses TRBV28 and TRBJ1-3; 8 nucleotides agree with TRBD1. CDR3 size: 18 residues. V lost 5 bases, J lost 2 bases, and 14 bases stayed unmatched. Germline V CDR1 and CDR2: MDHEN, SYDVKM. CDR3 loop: CASSTGLTGVLPGNTIYF. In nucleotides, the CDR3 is TGTGCCAGCAGTACCGGATTGACAGGGGTCCTACCTGGAAACACCATATATTTT.

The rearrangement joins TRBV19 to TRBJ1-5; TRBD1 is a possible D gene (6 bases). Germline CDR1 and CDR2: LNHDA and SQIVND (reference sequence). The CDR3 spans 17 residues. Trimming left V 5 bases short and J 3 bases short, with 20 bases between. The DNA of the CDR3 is TGTGCCAGTAGTCCCCGAGGGGGGGACGGGACCAATCAGCCCCAGCATTTT. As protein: CASSPRGGDGTNQPQHF.

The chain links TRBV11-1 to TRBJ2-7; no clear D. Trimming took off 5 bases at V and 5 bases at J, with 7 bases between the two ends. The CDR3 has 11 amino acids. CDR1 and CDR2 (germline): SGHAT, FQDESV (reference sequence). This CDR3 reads CASSMLNEQYF. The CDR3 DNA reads TGTGCCAGCAGCATGCTTAACGAGCAGTACTTC.

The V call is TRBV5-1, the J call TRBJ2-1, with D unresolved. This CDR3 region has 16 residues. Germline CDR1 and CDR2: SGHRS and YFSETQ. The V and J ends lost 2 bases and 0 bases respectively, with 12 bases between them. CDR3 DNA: TGCGCCAGCAGCTTAAGGCTATCTCCCTCCTACAATGAGCAGTTCTTC. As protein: CASSLRLSPSYNEQFF. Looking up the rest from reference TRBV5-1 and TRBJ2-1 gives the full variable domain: KAGVTQTPRYLIKTRGQQVTLSCSPISGHRSVSWYQQTPGQGLQFLFEYFSETQRNKGNFPGRFSGRQFSNSRSEMNVSTLELGDSALYLCASSLRLSPSYNEQFFGPGTRLTVL.

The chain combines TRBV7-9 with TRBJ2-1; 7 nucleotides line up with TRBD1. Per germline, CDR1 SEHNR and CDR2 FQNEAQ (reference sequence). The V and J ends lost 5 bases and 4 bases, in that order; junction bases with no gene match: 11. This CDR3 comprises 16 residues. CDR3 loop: CASSPTGQRGYNEQFF. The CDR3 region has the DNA TGTGCCAGCAGCCCTACGGGACAGCGCGGATACAATGAGCAGTTCTTC.

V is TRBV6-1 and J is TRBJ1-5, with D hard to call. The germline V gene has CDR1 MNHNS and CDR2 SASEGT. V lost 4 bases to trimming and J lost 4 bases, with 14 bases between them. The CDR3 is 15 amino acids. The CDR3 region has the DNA TGTGCCAGCAGTGGGACCGCTCTACTGAATCAGCCCCAGCATTTT. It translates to CASSGTALLNQPQHF.

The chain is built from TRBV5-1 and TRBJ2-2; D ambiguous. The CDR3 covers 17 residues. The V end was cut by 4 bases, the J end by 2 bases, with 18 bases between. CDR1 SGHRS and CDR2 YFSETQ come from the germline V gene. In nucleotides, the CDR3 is TGCGCCAGCAGCCCTCCTGGCGCACCGGGTAACACCGGGGAGCTGTTTTTT. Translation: CASSPPGAPGNTGELFF. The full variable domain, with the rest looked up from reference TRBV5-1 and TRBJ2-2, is KAGVTQTPRYLIKTRGQQVTLSCSPISGHRSVSWYQQTPGQGLQFLFEYFSETQRNKGNFPGRFSGRQFSNSRSEMNVSTLELGDSALYLCASSPPGAPGNTGELFFGEGSRLTVL.

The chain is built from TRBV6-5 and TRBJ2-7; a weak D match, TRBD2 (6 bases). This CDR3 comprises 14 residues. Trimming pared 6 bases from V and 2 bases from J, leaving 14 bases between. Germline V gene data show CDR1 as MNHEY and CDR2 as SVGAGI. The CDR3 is CASRAGLAPYEQYF. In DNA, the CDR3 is TGTGCCAGCAGGGCGGGACTCGCCCCCTACGAGCAGTACTTC.

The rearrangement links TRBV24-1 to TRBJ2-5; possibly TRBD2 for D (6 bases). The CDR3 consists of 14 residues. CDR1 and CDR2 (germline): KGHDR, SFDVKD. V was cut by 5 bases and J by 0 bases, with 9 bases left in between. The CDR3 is CATSGAGYQETQYF. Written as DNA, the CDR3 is TGTGCCACCAGTGGGGCGGGGTACCAAGAGACCCAGTACTTC.